The 11 T cell receptor beta chains in this list originate from one sample, sequenced in a study of T cells in Graves' hyperthyroidism and ophthalmopathy. Amplification of TCR beta CDR3 regions was performed using RNA transcripts as template. The study used the HTBI primer set for a first-round RT-PCR of the TCR CDR3. TCRdb used MiXCR to reprocess the multiplex PCR reads, holding one entry per CDR3 protein. The sample contains roughly 420,000 distinct CDR3 sequences, roughly 14% of which appear only once. The specimen sequenced was blood. Receptors were obtained from a young woman with Graves' hyperthyroidism.

This clonotype appeared many times. The J gene is TRBJ2-1, the V gene TRBV4-1; 8 bases match TRBD1. The length of the CDR3 is 18 residues. Germline trimming cut 3 bases from V and 1 base from J; bases unmatched to any gene: 11. Germline-derived CDR1 and CDR2 are MGHRA and YSYEKL. The CDR3 protein is CASSHRTGRTGSYNEQFF. CDR3 coding DNA: TGCGCCAGCAGCCATCGTACTGGCCGGACAGGGTCCTACAATGAGCAGTTCTTC.

The chain combines TRBV7-9 with TRBJ2-1, with 7 nucleotides matching TRBD2. Germline CDR1 reads SEHNR; CDR2 reads FQNEAQ (reference sequence). The CDR3 has 16 amino acids. The V segment lost 8 bases and the J segment 5 bases; nucleotides outside the gene matches: 15. CDR3 residues: CASQKSGEKVDNEQFF. The CDR3 coding sequence is TGTGCCAGCCAGAAGAGCGGGGAGAAGGTCGACAATGAGCAGTTCTTC.

This clonotype was found a few times. V gene TRBV12-3 or TRBV12-4 combines with J gene TRBJ1-4; 7 positions match TRBD1. CDR3 size: 16 residues. The V segment lost 0 bases and the J segment 9 bases; nucleotides outside the gene matches: 10. The DNA for the CDR3 is TGTGCCAGCAGTTTAGCGACGACAGGGAAGTCGCAAAAACTGTTTTTT. It yields the protein CASSLATTGKSQKLFF.

This clonotype showed up many times. This chain joins TRBV28 and TRBJ2-7, with 10 bases matching TRBD1. With V trimmed by 5 bases and J by 3 bases, 7 bases remained unmatched. The CDR3 totals 15 residues. Germline V lookup: CDR1 MDHEN, CDR2 SYDVKM. The CDR3 DNA reads TGTGCCAGCAGTCTCGACAGGGGGCTTGGCTACGAGCAGTACTTC. Its protein is CASSLDRGLGYEQYF. Filled out from reference TRBV28 and TRBJ2-7, the complete variable domain reads DVKVTQSSRYLVKRTGEKVFLECVQDMDHENMFWYRQDPGLGLRLIYFSYDVKMKEKGDIPEGYSVSREKKERFSLILESASTNQTSMYLCASSLDRGLGYEQYFGPGTRLTVT.

This clonotype was detected only a few times. The V gene is TRBV20-1, the J gene TRBJ2-2; 7 bases match TRBD2. CDR3 length: 14 amino acids. Losses at the gene ends were 1 base for V and 5 bases for J; bases not matched to a gene: 4. CDR1 and CDR2 from the germline V gene are DFQATT and SNEGSKA (reference sequence). The CDR3 here is CSARAGGGTGELFF. The CDR3 DNA sequence: TGCAGTGCTAGAGCGGGGGGAGGGACCGGGGAGCTGTTTTTT.

This clonotype was found many times. V usage is TRBV7-2 and J usage is TRBJ1-6; 7 nucleotides line up with TRBD1. The CDR3 covers 15 residues. Germline assignment: CDR1 SGHTA and CDR2 FQGNSA. Trimming cost V 5 bases and J 6 bases; bases outside gene matches: 7. CDR3 amino acids: CASSGRQGGNSPLHF. The DNA of the CDR3 is TGTGCCAGCAGCGGGAGACAGGGAGGTAATTCACCCCTCCACTTT.

This clonotype has a count of ten or more. The V call is TRBV20-1, the J call TRBJ2-7; 7 positions match TRBD2. V lost 3 bases to trimming and J lost 6 bases; unmatched junction nucleotides: 8. The CDR3 has 13 residues. Looked up from germline, CDR1 is DFQATT and CDR2 is SNEGSKA (reference sequence). The CDR3 nucleotides read TGCAGTGCTAGCGCCGGCGGGAGTAGCGAGCAGTACTTC. Protein product: CSASAGGSSEQYF.

At least ten counts were recorded for this clonotype. The V gene is TRBV5-1, the J gene TRBJ1-2; D is undetermined. Germline lookup yields CDR1 SGHRS and CDR2 YFSETQ. V was shortened by 1 base and J by 1 base, with 8 bases between the two germline ends. The CDR3 is 14 residues long. The CDR3 is CASSLTGVNYGYTF. The CDR3 DNA reads as TGCGCCAGCAGCTTGACCGGAGTTAACTATGGCTACACCTTC.

This clonotype was detected ten times or more. This chain links TRBV20-1 with TRBJ2-3, with TRBD2 as a possible D gene (7 bases). The ends were cut back, 3 bases at V and 2 bases at J, with 18 bases in the middle. CDR1 and CDR2 (germline): DFQATT, SNEGSKA (reference sequence). The CDR3 runs 16 residues. CDR3 sequence: CSASSAGARDTDTQYF. The CDR3, as DNA: TGCAGTGCTAGTTCGGCGGGGGCCCGAGACACAGATACGCAGTATTTT.

In its sample, this clonotype was seen a few times. The chain couples TRBV18 to TRBJ2-7; D possibly uses TRBD1 or TRBD2 (5 bases each). The germline V gene encodes CDR1 KGHSH and CDR2 LQKENI. This CDR3 is 13 amino acids long. V lost 4 bases to trimming and J lost 2 bases, with 9 bases between them. CDR3 DNA: TGTGCCAGCTCACGGGACCCTACCTACGAGCAGTACTTC. Encoded protein: CASSRDPTYEQYF.

There are many counts of this clonotype. The chain employs TRBV12-3 or TRBV12-4 and TRBJ2-2, with D hard to call. V was pared by 8 bases and J by 3 bases, with 13 bases between. CDR3 size: 14 residues. The CDR3 spells CASLRFDYTGELFF. Here the CDR3 DNA reads TGTGCCAGCCTTCGATTCGATTACACCGGGGAGCTGTTTTTT.